This TCR beta chain was observed in a study of vaccination effects on CD4 cells after COVID-19. Remarks on this clone: What it binds is unknown.

TCRdb keeps only in-frame clones here, not all; method: immunoSEQ multiplex PCR. Among over 65,000 clones listed, 75% to 80% were seen once. Isolation of CD4+ T cells took place after less than 12 days of culture. This TCR was recovered from a human donor who received a COVID-19 vaccine. This specimen consisted of CD4+ T cells from PBMCs cultured without peptide, obtained before COVID-19 vaccination.

The DNA for the CDR3 is TGTGCCAGCAGCCAAGTGAGTTCTACAGGCTCCTACGAGCAGTACGTC. Amino acid sequence: CASSQVSSTGSYEQYV. The chain links TRBV3-1 (or the pseudogene TRBV3-2) to TRBJ2-7, with D possibly being TRBD1 (5 bases). The V gene lost 1 base and the J gene lost 0 bases, with 13 bases spanning the gap. Germline CDR1 is LGHDT and CDR2 is YNNKEL (reference sequence). The CDR3 loop spans 16 amino acids.